This T cell receptor (beta chain) was captured by sequencing in a study of control samples from healthy donors and cancer patients. Libraries were prepared by immunoSEQ multiplex PCR; TCRdb keeps only in-frame clonotypes and omits some of them. The top ten hold around 20% of the sample, which has about 100,000 clones, roughly 80% seen once. This CDR3 is 15 amino acids long. Trimming shortened V by 1 base and J by 4 bases, and 12 bases separated the two germline ends. Germline assignment: CDR1 LGHNT and CDR2 FRNRAP. The TCR originated in a man aged 25 to 45 in good health. The sample taken for sequencing was blood. The chain recombines TRBV12-5 with TRBJ2-3; D gene unclear. The CDR3 loop reads CASGLGRLEADTQYF. The CDR3, as DNA: TGTGCTAGTGGTTTGGGACGGCTCGAGGCAGATACGCAGTATTTT.